A single sample is the source of the 31 T cell receptor beta chains below, sequenced in a study of spatial heterogeneity in lung cancer. Study findings and constraints: Expanded intratumoral alpha and beta TCR counts tracked tumor mutation counts.

TCRdb ran MiXCR on the 5' RACE reads and lists one entry per CDR3 protein. This table has about 10,000 distinct CDR3 sequences, approximately 5.8% appearing once. Time point reported: sample taken at primary tumor resection. These TCRs' antigens remain unknown. This material consisted of lung tumor tissue, taken at surgery. Receptor source: a female donor with early-stage non-small cell lung cancer.

This clonotype was seen at least ten times. V and J are TRBV9 and TRBJ2-2; TRBD1 aligns across 8 bases. In germline, CDR1 is SGDLS, CDR2 YYNGEE. The CDR3 is 15 amino acids. V was clipped by 4 bases and J by 6 bases; unmatched bases: 8. CDR3 in amino acids: CASSPTGQAAGELFF. CDR3 nucleotide sequence: TGTGCCAGCAGCCCCACGGGACAGGCGGCCGGGGAGCTGTTTTTT.

This clonotype occurred many times. The J gene is TRBJ2-1, the V gene TRBV7-9, with 8 nucleotides matching TRBD1. The J segment lost 5 bases and the V segment lost 5 bases, leaving 5 bases of the junction unmatched. The CDR3 has 14 residues. The germline CDR1 and CDR2 sequences are SEHNR and FQNEAQ (reference sequence). For the CDR3, the DNA is TGTGCCAGCAGCACCGGGACAGGTAACAATGAGCAGTTCTTC. Translating gives CASSTGTGNNEQFF.

This clonotype was observed a handful of times. CDR3 coding DNA: TGTGCCAGCAGCTTAGGGGACAGGGTTAGGGGGACAGATACGCAGTATTTT. It yields the protein CASSLGDRVRGTDTQYF. The chain joins TRBV7-8 to TRBJ2-3, with 9 positions matching TRBD1. Unmatched junction bases numbered 8, after V lost 1 base and J lost 3 bases. Looked up from germline, CDR1 is SGHVS and CDR2 is FQNEAQ. This CDR3 is 17 amino acids long.

This CDR3 reads CASGLDTANTGELFF. The CDR3 DNA sequence: TGCGCCAGCGGGTTGGATACGGCGAACACCGGGGAGCTGTTTTTT. V gene TRBV4-3 combines with J gene TRBJ2-2; no clear D gene. Per the germline V gene, CDR1 is LGHNA and CDR2 is YSLEER. The CDR3 is 15 amino acids. The V and J ends lost 8 bases and 0 bases respectively, with 13 bases between them.

The genes are TRBV18 and TRBJ2-3; D might be TRBD2 (5 bases). V was cut by 6 bases and J by 6 bases, with 19 bases left in between. The CDR3 loop spans 15 amino acids. Germline values: CDR1 KGHSH, CDR2 LQKENI. The CDR3 here is CASSSSIGLYDTQYF. The DNA for the CDR3 is TGTGCCAGCTCCTCTAGCATTGGTCTCTACGATACGCAGTATTTT. The entire variable domain, with the rest obtained from reference TRBV18 and TRBJ2-3, is as follows: NAGVMQNPRHLVRRRGQEARLRCSPMKGHSHVYWYRQLPEEGLKFMVYLQKENIIDESGMPKERFSAEFPKEGPSILRIQQVVRGDSAAYFCASSSSIGLYDTQYFGPGTRLTVL.

This clonotype is medium-sized in the sample. The genes are TRBV7-2 and TRBJ2-3, with D possibly matching TRBD1 (6 bases). The germline V and J ends were trimmed by 3 bases and 5 bases, with 15 bases remaining between them. Germline loops: CDR1 SGHTA, CDR2 FQGNSA. This CDR3 is 15 amino acids long. The CDR3 DNA is TGTGCCAGCAGCTTTGAAAGGACAGCACGAGATACGCAGTATTTT. Translated: CASSFERTARDTQYF.

This clonotype was found many times. The genes are TRBV20-1 and TRBJ1-2; tentatively, D is TRBD1 (5 bases). V lost 6 bases and J 6 bases, leaving 14 bases between the germline ends. Germline lookup yields CDR1 DFQATT and CDR2 SNEGSKA (reference sequence). CDR3 length equals 12 residues. The CDR3 nucleotides read TGCAGTGCGGCCCGGACATATCATGGCTACACCTTC. Translated: CSAARTYHGYTF.

This clonotype is medium-sized within its sample. The chain carries TRBV4-3 and TRBJ2-1, with D possibly being TRBD1 (5 bases). The CDR3 covers 15 residues. V was cut by 0 bases and J by 10 bases, with 16 bases left in between. Germline CDR1 is LGHNA and CDR2 is YSLEER. This CDR3 is CASSQEPHAGLEQFF. For the CDR3, the DNA is TGCGCCAGCAGCCAAGAACCGCATGCAGGGCTAGAGCAGTTCTTC.

This clonotype is medium-sized in the sample. The chain uses TRBV3-1 and TRBJ2-7; D uncertain. The CDR3 is made up of 14 amino acids. With 4 bases removed from V and 2 bases from J, the gap between germline ends came to 12 bases. Germline CDR1 LGHDT, CDR2 YNNKEL (reference sequence). CDR3 amino acids: CASSPTAGTYEQYV. CDR3 DNA sequence: TGTGCCAGCAGCCCCACGGCCGGAACCTACGAGCAGTACGTC.

This chain uses TRBV2 with TRBJ1-2, with unresolved D. Germline V gene lookup returns CDR1 SNHLY and CDR2 FYNNEI. This CDR3 has 12 residues. V lost 7 bases to trimming and J lost 1 base, with 7 bases between them. The CDR3 sequence: CASTGSNYGYTF. CDR3 nucleotide sequence: TGTGCCAGCACGGGGAGTAACTATGGCTACACCTTC.

To note about this clonotype: One end of the junction is discordant with germline, which a read error may explain. This rearrangement joins TRBV12-3 or TRBV12-4 to TRBJ2-1; 10 bases are shared with TRBD2. CDR3 size: 16 residues. DNA for the CDR3: TGTGCCAGCAGTTCGTTAGCGGGAGGAATCTACAATCAGCAGTTCTTC. Translated, it gives CASSSLAGGIYNQQFF.

This clonotype was observed a few times. The chain recombines TRBV5-6 with TRBJ2-3, with a weak D call TRBD2 (5 bases). Germline V gene lookup returns CDR1 SGHDT and CDR2 YYEEEE. The CDR3 extends over 14 amino acids. V was trimmed by 4 bases and J by 10 bases, leaving 19 bases between them. In DNA, the CDR3 is TGTGCCAGCAGCCGAGGGCCCCCAACTGGCTCGCAGTATTTT. It encodes CASSRGPPTGSQYF.

The table lists this clonotype with many counts. This chain uses TRBV6-6 with TRBJ1-5, with TRBD1 identical over 9 bases. There are 16 residues in the CDR3. Trimming removed 1 base from V and 2 bases from J; junction bases left unmatched: 3. Germline loops: CDR1 MNHNY, CDR2 SVGAGI (reference sequence). The CDR3 sequence is CASSYFRDRGNQPQHF. CDR3 in DNA: TGTGCCAGCAGTTACTTCCGGGACAGGGGCAATCAGCCCCAGCATTTT.

Sample share makes this clonotype medium-sized. The V call is TRBV6-5, the J call TRBJ1-2; 7 bases map to TRBD1. The CDR3 spans 14 residues. CDR1 MNHEY and CDR2 SVGAGI come from the germline V gene. Germline trimming cut 6 bases from V and 4 bases from J; bases unmatched to any gene: 8. The CDR3 DNA follows: TGTGCCAGCAGACCCGACAGGGAACCCTATGGCTACACCTTC. It yields the protein CASRPDREPYGYTF.

About this clonotype itself: It may be a read error: a sequence one base away is much more abundant. The rearrangement uses TRBV7-7 and TRBJ2-4; D is perhaps TRBD1 or TRBD2 (5 bases each). Per the germline V gene, CDR1 is SSHAT and CDR2 is FNYEAQ (reference sequence). V lost 8 bases and J lost 9, with 17 bases in between. The CDR3 contains 13 residues. CDR3 residues: CASGSSAGAIQYF. The DNA of the CDR3 is TGTGCCAGCGGCTCCAGCGCCGGGGCCATTCAGTACTTC.

Many counts were recorded for this clonotype. This chain links TRBV7-2 with TRBJ2-5; possibly TRBD1 for D (6 bases). This CDR3 comprises 16 residues. Trimming took 4 bases from V and 4 from J, leaving 19 bases between them. The germline CDR1 and CDR2 sequences are SGHTA and FQGNSA. CDR3 sequence (DNA): TGTGCCAGCAGCTCAGACACAACAGGGAGCATAGAGACCCAGTACTTC. Encoded protein: CASSSDTTGSIETQYF.

This clonotype has at least ten counts. The CDR3, as DNA: TGTGCCTGGAGTGACGGTTTTGCTATCAATGAGCAGTTCTTC. This gives the protein CAWSDGFAINEQFF. J is TRBJ2-1 and V is TRBV30, with unresolved D. This CDR3 has 14 residues. V was trimmed by 1 base and J by 6 bases, leaving 13 bases between them. Looked up from germline, CDR1 is GTSNPN and CDR2 is SVGIG (reference sequence).

In this sample, this clonotype turned up many times. The genes are TRBV28 and TRBJ2-5; the D gene is possibly TRBD2 (5 bases). In germline, CDR1 is MDHEN, CDR2 SYDVKM. V was shortened by 8 bases and J by 5 bases, with 15 bases between the two germline ends. The CDR3 extends over 13 amino acids. CDR3 sequence: CASGSGGLETQYF. The CDR3 coding sequence is TGTGCCAGCGGGTCAGGCGGGCTGGAGACCCAGTACTTC. Variable domain in full (rest from reference TRBV28 and TRBJ2-5): DVKVTQSSRYLVKRTGEKVFLECVQDMDHENMFWYRQDPGLGLRLIYFSYDVKMKEKGDIPEGYSVSREKKERFSLILESASTNQTSMYLCASGSGGLETQYFGPGTRLLVL.

This clonotype is termed medium-sized. The CDR3 spells CASSQGQGGEDTEAFF. For the CDR3, the DNA is TGTGCCAGCAGCCAAGGACAGGGGGGCGAGGACACTGAAGCTTTCTTT. This chain connects TRBV3-1 to TRBJ1-1, with 9 bases that match TRBD1. The V and J ends lost 1 base and 3 bases, in that order; junction bases with no gene match: 6. Germline-derived CDR1 and CDR2 are LGHDT and YNNKEL (reference sequence). This CDR3 region has 16 residues.

At least ten counts were recorded for this clonotype. The rearrangement links TRBV10-3 to TRBJ2-4; weak D call: TRBD2 (6 bases). The CDR3 has 15 amino acids. Germline CDR1 reads ENHRY; CDR2 reads SYGVKD. V lost 0 bases and J lost 0, with 6 bases in between. The CDR3 sequence: CAISESGLAKNIQYF. In nucleotides, the CDR3 is TGTGCCATCAGTGAGTCGGGACTAGCCAAAAACATTCAGTACTTC.

This clonotype was recorded at least ten times. The rearrangement joins TRBV20-1 to TRBJ1-4, with D unresolved. CDR3 length: 14 residues. Germline V gene data show CDR1 as DFQATT and CDR2 as SNEGSKA (reference sequence). Written as DNA, the CDR3 is TGCAGCCTTAGATCTGTTGTGACTAATGAAAAACTGTTTTTT. Its protein product is CSLRSVVTNEKLFF.

This clonotype qualifies as medium-sized. DNA of the CDR3: TGTGCCAGCAGCCAGGAGCAGGAATACACTGAAGCTTTCTTT. Residues: CASSQEQEYTEAFF. The V gene is TRBV3-1, the J gene TRBJ1-1; D ambiguous. The germline V gene has CDR1 LGHDT and CDR2 YNNKEL (reference sequence). Trimming stripped 3 bases from V and 3 bases from J, with 11 bases between. The CDR3 contains 14 residues.

This clonotype was recorded at least ten times. This chain uses TRBV7-2 with TRBJ1-5; D call uncertain. This CDR3 has 13 amino acids. V was shortened by 1 base and J by 5 bases, with 6 bases between the two germline ends. The germline CDR1 and CDR2 sequences are SGHTA and FQGNSA. CDR3 DNA: TGTGCCAGCAGCTTAGTGTTTGATCAGCCCCAGCATTTT. This sequence encodes CASSLVFDQPQHF.

The rearrangement joins TRBV27 to TRBJ1-2; D possibly corresponds to TRBD1 (5 bases). This CDR3 is built from 12 residues. V gave up 6 bases and J gave up 7 bases, with 12 bases separating them. Per germline, CDR1 MNHEY and CDR2 SMNVEV (reference sequence). The CDR3 is CASRLGDRGYTF. The CDR3 DNA sequence: TGTGCCAGCAGATTGGGGGATCGTGGCTACACCTTC.

Sample share makes this clonotype medium-sized (0.01 to 0.1%). This chain connects TRBV20-1 to TRBJ2-1; 9 nucleotides line up with TRBD2. The V gene end was trimmed by 6 bases and the J gene end by 0 bases; junction bases not matched to a gene: 12. This CDR3 spans 17 amino acids. CDR1 is DFQATT and CDR2 is SNEGSKA in the germline V gene (reference sequence). The chain's CDR3 is CSAPRASGEISYNEQFF. DNA of the CDR3: TGCAGTGCCCCCCGGGCTAGCGGGGAAATCTCCTACAATGAGCAGTTCTTC.

This clonotype occurred many times. V is TRBV4-3 and J is TRBJ2-1, with 8 bases that match TRBD1. CDR3 size: 15 residues. The germline CDR1 and CDR2 sequences are LGHNA and YSLEER. The V segment lost 5 bases and the J segment 9 bases; nucleotides outside the gene matches: 12. DNA for the CDR3: TGCGCCAGCAGCGGGTCTTGGCAGGGGGCGGGTGAGCAGTTCTTC. It translates to CASSGSWQGAGEQFF.

This clonotype was counted many times. J is TRBJ1-5 and V is TRBV20-1; unclear D gene. Trimming shortened V by 5 bases and J by 2 bases, and 16 bases separated the two germline ends. Germline CDR1 and CDR2: DFQATT and SNEGSKA (reference sequence). The CDR3 is 15 amino acids. CDR3 in amino acids: CSASPSTGGNQPQHF. CDR3 in DNA: TGCAGTGCTTCCCCTTCGACCGGAGGCAATCAGCCCCAGCATTTT.

Within the sample, this clonotype is medium-sized. Here the CDR3 DNA reads TGTGCCAGCAGGACCGCAGCCGCGTCTGGGGCCAACGTCCTGACTTTC. The encoded protein is CASRTAAASGANVLTF. The V and J genes are TRBV6-5 and TRBJ2-6; D gene unclear. CDR1 and CDR2 (germline): MNHEY, SVGAGI. This CDR3 comprises 16 residues. V gave up 6 bases and J gave up 1 base, with 13 bases separating them.

The chain uses TRBV12-3 or TRBV12-4 and TRBJ2-7; 11 nucleotides align to TRBD1. Germline trimming cut 6 bases from V and 5 bases from J; bases unmatched to any gene: 12. This CDR3 comprises 16 residues. The CDR3 loop is CASSRWTGGVVNEQYF. The CDR3 DNA follows: TGTGCCAGCAGCCGGTGGACAGGGGGCGTCGTGAACGAGCAGTACTTC.

This clonotype was picked up many times. V and J are TRBV6-2 or TRBV6-3 and TRBJ1-5, with 7 bases identical to TRBD1. The germline V gene encodes CDR1 MNHEY and CDR2 SVGEGT. V shed 5 bases, J shed 3 bases, and the junction held 10 bases outside the gene matches. The CDR3 sequence is 16 residues long. Written as DNA, the CDR3 is TGTGCCAGCAGTACCCTGGGACAGCCAGACAATCAGCCCCAGCATTTT. Translation gives CASSTLGQPDNQPQHF.

This clonotype was observed many times. The chain carries TRBV7-7 and TRBJ2-2; D is possibly TRBD1 (6 bases). The CDR3 sequence is 15 residues long. Trimming removed 4 bases at V and 1 base at J, with 10 bases between. Germline-derived CDR1 and CDR2 are SSHAT and FNYEAQ (reference sequence). The CDR3 reads CASSSTGMNTGELFF. DNA for the CDR3: TGTGCCAGCAGCTCCACAGGGATGAACACCGGGGAGCTGTTTTTT.